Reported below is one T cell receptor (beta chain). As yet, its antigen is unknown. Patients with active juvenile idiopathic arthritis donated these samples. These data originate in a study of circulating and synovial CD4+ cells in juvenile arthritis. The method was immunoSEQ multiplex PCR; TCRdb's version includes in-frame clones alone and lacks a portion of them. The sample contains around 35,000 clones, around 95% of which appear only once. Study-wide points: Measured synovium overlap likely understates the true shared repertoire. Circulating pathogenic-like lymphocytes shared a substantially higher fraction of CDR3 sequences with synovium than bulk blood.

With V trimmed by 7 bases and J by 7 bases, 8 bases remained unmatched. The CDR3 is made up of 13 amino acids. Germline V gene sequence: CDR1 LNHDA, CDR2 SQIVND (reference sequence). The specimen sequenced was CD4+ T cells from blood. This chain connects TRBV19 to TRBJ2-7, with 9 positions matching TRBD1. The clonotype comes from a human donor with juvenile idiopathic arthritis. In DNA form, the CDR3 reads TGTGCCAGTAATGAACAGGGGGCGCGTGAGCAGTACTTC. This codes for CASNEQGAREQYF. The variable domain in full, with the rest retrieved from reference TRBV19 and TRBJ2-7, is DGGITQSPKYLFRKEGQNVTLSCEQNLNHDAMYWYRQDPGQGLRLIYYSQIVNDFQKGDIAEGYSVSREKKESFPLTVTSAQKNPTAFYLCASNEQGAREQYFGPGTRLTVT.